The source of this T cell receptor (beta chain) is a study of response to subunit inactivated influenza vaccine. Study-wide results and caveats: With each seasonal influenza vaccination, the authors suggested, few new T cells are recruited.

TCRdb processed the RT-PCR reads anew with MiXCR; each CDR3 protein has one entry. The sample lists almost 250,000 distinct CDR3 sequences, more than 10% occurring once. CDR1 and CDR2 (germline): SEHNR, FQNEAQ (reference sequence). J gave up 11 bases and V 1 base, and 6 bases lay outside the gene matches. The CDR3 length is 13 residues. Of note for this clonotype: Its antigen remains unidentified.

The sequence derives from a man aged 50 to 60 who received an inactivated influenza vaccine. This chain connects TRBV7-9 to TRBJ1-1; 8 bases align to TRBD1. Sequencing was performed on non-naive T cells sorted from PBMCs, taken roughly 15 days before vaccination. The CDR3 protein is CASSLEGGQVAFF. The CDR3 coding sequence is TGTGCCAGCAGCTTAGAAGGGGGACAGGTCGCTTTCTTT. Supplemented by reference TRBV7-9 and TRBJ1-1, the full variable domain reads DTGVSQNPRHKITKRGQNVTFRCDPISEHNRLYWYRQTLGQGPEFLTYFQNEAQLEKSRLLSDRFSAERPKGSFSTLEIQRTEQGDSAMYLCASSLEGGQVAFFGQGTRLTVV.